The T cell receptor beta chain under discussion was sequenced for a study of cytomegalovirus exposure and HLA in healthy donors. Comment on this clone: Its matching antigen is unknown.

CDR1 LNHDA and CDR2 SQIVND come from the germline V gene (reference sequence). V shed 2 bases and J shed 10 bases, with 15 bases lying between them. The CDR3 covers 13 residues. The study ran its PCR with 60 Vbeta and 13 Jbeta primers. Sequencing was performed with immunoSEQ multiplex PCR; in TCRdb, only in-frame clones are kept and a portion is missing. The sample holds 180,000 or so clones, 60% to 80% seen once. Study observations and caveats: Roughly uniform sequencing depth across donors was assumed, possibly incorrectly.

Input material: PBMCs. This receptor was taken from a man between 50 and 59 years old in good health and CMV-seropositive. This sequence joins TRBV19 and TRBJ2-7; D unresolved. CDR3 sequence reads: CASSITRLDNQYF. The CDR3 bases are TGTGCCAGTAGTATAACCCGTCTCGACAACCAGTACTTC.